The TCR beta chain under discussion was sequenced for a study of shared T cell receptors in the human thymus. The table came from immunoSEQ multiplex PCR; TCRdb's copy has only in-frame clones and leaves some out. The table records hundreds of thousands of clones, approximately 87% of them present only once. A further study also used this sample, focusing on human thymus T cells. That work states: Healthy Finnish infants undergoing corrective surgery for congenital heart defects were used as donors. It was from resections taken during corrective heart surgery that the thymus tissue came. Among thymic and blood repertoires, usage of V and J genes appeared biased. Related research described thymic repertoires that were highly overlapping among unrelated individuals.

Sequencing used thymocytes. The sequence was collected from a boy under two years old with a congenital heart defect.

CDR3 DNA sequence: TGCAGCGTTGGCTCCAGGGACTGGAGGCATCCGATTAACTATGGCTACACCTTC. Translation gives CSVGSRDWRHPINYGYTF. The J gene is TRBJ1-2, the V gene TRBV29-1, with D tentatively TRBD1 (5 bases). Germline assignment: CDR1 SQVTM and CDR2 ANQGSEA. The V end was cut by 4 bases, the J end by 1 base, with 25 bases between. CDR3 size: 18 residues. Full variable domain (remainder filled in from reference TRBV29-1 and TRBJ1-2): SAVISQKPSRDICQRGTSLTIQCQVDSQVTMMFWYRQQPGQSLTLIATANQGSEATYESGFVIDKFPISRPNLTFSTLTVSNMSPEDSSIYLCSVGSRDWRHPINYGYTFGSGTRLTVV.